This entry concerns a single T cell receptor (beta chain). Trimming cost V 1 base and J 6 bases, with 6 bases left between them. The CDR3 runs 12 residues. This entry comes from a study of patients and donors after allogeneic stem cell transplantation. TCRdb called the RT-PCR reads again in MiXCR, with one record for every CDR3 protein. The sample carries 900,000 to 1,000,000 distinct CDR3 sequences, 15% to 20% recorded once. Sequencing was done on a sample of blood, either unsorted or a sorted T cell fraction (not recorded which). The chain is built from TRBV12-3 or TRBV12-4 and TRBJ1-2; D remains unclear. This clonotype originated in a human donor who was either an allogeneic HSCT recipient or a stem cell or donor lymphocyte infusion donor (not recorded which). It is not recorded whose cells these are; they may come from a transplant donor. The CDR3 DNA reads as TGTGCCAGCAGTTTAGTAAGTCATGGCTACACCTTC. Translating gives CASSLVSHGYTF.